This T cell receptor (beta chain) is from a study of blood T cell repertoires in COVID-19. Assay: immunoSEQ multiplex PCR; the TCRdb copy retains only in-frame clones and omits some. The table lists 120,000 or so clones, 70% to 90% of them singletons. The sequence derives from a man in his forties or fifties with acute or convalescent COVID-19. Specimen: peripheral blood.

CDR3 nucleotides: TGTGCCAGCACCAAGAGCGGGAGTTACACAGATACGCAGTATTTT. Its translation: CASTKSGSYTDTQYF. This chain links TRBV2 with TRBJ2-3, with 8 nucleotides matching TRBD2. Germline V gene sequence: CDR1 SNHLY, CDR2 FYNNEI. This CDR3 has 15 residues. The junction had 8 bases not matched to a gene; V was cut back by 7 bases and J by 2 bases.